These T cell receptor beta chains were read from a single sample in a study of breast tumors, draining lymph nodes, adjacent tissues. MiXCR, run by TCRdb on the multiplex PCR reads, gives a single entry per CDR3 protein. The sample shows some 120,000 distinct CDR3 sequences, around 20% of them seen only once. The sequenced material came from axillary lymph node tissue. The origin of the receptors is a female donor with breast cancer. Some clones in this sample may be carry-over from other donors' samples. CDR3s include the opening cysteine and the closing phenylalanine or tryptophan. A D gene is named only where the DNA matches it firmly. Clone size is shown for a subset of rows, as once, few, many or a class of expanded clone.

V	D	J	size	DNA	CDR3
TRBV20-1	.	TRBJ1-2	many	TGCAGTGCTAAGGATTCGGGGGTCTATGGCTACACCTTC	CSAKDSGVYGYTF
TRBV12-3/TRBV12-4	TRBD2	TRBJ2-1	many	TGTGCCAGCAGTATTACTAGCGACTCCTACAATGAGCAGTTCTTC	CASSITSDSYNEQFF
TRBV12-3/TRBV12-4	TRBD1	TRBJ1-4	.	TGTGCCAGCAGCAAACGCGGGACAGGGAGTGGAAAACTGTTTTTT	CASSKRGTGSGKLFF
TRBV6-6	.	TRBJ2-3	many	TGTGCCAGCAGTTACCAGGGGTTTAGCACAGATACGCAGTATTTT	CASSYQGFSTDTQYF
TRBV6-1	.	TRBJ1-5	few	TGTGCCAGCAGTGCGGTTCGACAGAACAATCAGCCCCAGCATTTT	CASSAVRQNNQPQHF
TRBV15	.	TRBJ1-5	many	TGTGCCACGCGAGGGGGAAGCAATCAGCCCCAGCATTTT	CATRGGSNQPQHF
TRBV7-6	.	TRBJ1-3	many	TGTGCCAGCAGCTTAACGACAGTCGTGGGTGGAAACACCATATATTTT	CASSLTTVVGGNTIYF
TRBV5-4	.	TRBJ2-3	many	TGTGCCAGCAGCTTGCCGGGCACAGATACGCAGTATTTT	CASSLPGTDTQYF
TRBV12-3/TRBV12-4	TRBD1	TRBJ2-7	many	TGTGCCAGCAGTCCCAGTGGAGACAGGGGAAAGTACTTC	CASSPSGDRGKYF
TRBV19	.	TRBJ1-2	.	TGTGCCAGTATCTCAGGGGCTGGTGGCTATGGCTACACCTTC	CASISGAGGYGYTF
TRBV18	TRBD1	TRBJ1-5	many	TGTGCCAGCTCAAACGGGACAGGGGGCAATCAGCCCCAGCATTTT	CASSNGTGGNQPQHF
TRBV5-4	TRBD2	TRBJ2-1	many	TGTGCCAGCATACTCGAGCGGGAGGGCTCCTACAATGAGCAGTTCTTC	CASILEREGSYNEQFF
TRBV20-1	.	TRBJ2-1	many	TGCAGTGCTAGAGGGCCTAGTGGCAATGAGCAGTTCTTC	CSARGPSGNEQFF
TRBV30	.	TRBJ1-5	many	TGTGCCTGGAGTAGGTCGGGGAGTCAGCCCCAGCATTTT	CAWSRSGSQPQHF
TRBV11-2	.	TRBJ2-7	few	TGTGCCAGCAGCCAAGAAGGGGGAAACTACGGGCAGTACTTC	CASSQEGGNYGQYF
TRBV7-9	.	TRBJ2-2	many	TGTGCCAGCAGCTTAGATAGGGAGGCCGGGGAGCTGTTTTTT	CASSLDREAGELFF
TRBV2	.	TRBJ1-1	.	TGTGCCAGCAGTGAAGGGCAGACTGAAGCTTTCTTT	CASSEGQTEAFF
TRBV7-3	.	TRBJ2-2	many	TGTGCCAGCAGCTTCGGGGGACGGGAGATGACCGGGGAGCTGTTTTTT	CASSFGGREMTGELFF
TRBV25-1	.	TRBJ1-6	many	TGTGCCAGCCGACGAGCCCACGGGAGGAATTCACCCCTCCACTTT	CASRRAHGRNSPLHF
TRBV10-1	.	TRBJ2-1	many	TGCGCCAGCAGTGAGTCGAAAGGGGACTACAATGAGCAGTTCTTC	CASSESKGDYNEQFF
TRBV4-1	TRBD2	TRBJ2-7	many	TGCGCCAGCAGCCAATTGAGGGGCGGGAGCAACGAGCAGTACTTC	CASSQLRGGSNEQYF
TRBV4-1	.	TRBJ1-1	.	TGCGCCAGCAGCCAAGTTCCCGATCCTGAAGCTTTCTTT	CASSQVPDPEAFF
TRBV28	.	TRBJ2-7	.	TGTGCCAGCAGTTTATTGGAACGGGAGCAGTACTTC	CASSLLEREQYF
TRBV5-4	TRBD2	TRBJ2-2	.	TGTGCCAGCAGCGCTGGGGGACTAGCGGGATTCACCGGGGAGCTGTTTTTT	CASSAGGLAGFTGELFF
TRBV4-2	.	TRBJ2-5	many	TGTGCCAGCAGCCAAGAGTCGGTGATAAGACAAGAGACCCAGTACTTC	CASSQESVIRQETQYF
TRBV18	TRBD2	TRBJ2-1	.	TGTGCCAGCTCCCACGGACTAGCGGGGGACAATGAGCAGTTCTTC	CASSHGLAGDNEQFF
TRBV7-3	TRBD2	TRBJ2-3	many	TGTGCCAGCAGCGTGACTAGCGGGGGGGTGGATACGCAGTATTTT	CASSVTSGGVDTQYF
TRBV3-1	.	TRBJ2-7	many	TGTGCCAGCAGCCAACAGGGGGGGGAGCAGTACTTC	CASSQQGGEQYF
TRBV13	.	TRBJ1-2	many	TGTGCCAGCAGCCCCCGGATTAGTCGTGGCTACACCTTC	CASSPRISRGYTF
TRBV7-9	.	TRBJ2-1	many	TGTGCCAGCAGCTTAGCACAGGGTTTGCGGAATGAGCAGTTCTTC	CASSLAQGLRNEQFF
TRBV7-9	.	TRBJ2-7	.	TGTGCCAGAAGCTCGGGACAACCCTACGAGCAGTACTTC	CARSSGQPYEQYF
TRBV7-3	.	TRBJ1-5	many	TGTGCCAGCAGCCCCGGACATAATCAGCCCCAGCATTTT	CASSPGHNQPQHF
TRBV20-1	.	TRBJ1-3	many	TGCAGTGCCCTCCTCCAGGGCTCCTCTGGAAACACCATATATTTT	CSALLQGSSGNTIYF
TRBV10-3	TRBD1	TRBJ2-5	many	TGTGCCATCAGGGGGGACAGGGTCGAGACCCAGTACTTC	CAIRGDRVETQYF
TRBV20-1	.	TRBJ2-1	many	TGCAGTGCTAACGTCGGGAATTACAATGAGCAGTTCTTC	CSANVGNYNEQFF
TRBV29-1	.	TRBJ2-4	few	TGCAGCGTTGGACAGGAACAAAACATTCAGTACTTC	CSVGQEQNIQYF
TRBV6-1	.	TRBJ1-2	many	TGTGCCAGCAGTGAGACCGACAACTATGGCTACACCTTC	CASSETDNYGYTF
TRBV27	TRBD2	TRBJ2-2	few	TGTGCCAGCAGTTTCGGGACTAGCGGGAGTGGGGAGCTGTTTTTT	CASSFGTSGSGELFF
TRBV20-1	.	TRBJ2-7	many	TGCAGTGCTAGAGGAGGGGCGATCTACGAGCAGTACTTC	CSARGGAIYEQYF
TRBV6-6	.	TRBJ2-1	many	TGTGCCAGCAGTTACTCGAGAGCGGCCGAGCAGTTCTTC	CASSYSRAAEQFF